This T cell receptor (beta chain) was found in a study of OX40 agonist ivuxolimab in advanced cancers. The CDR3 is made up of 13 amino acids. Looked up from germline, CDR1 is LNHDA and CDR2 is SQIVND (reference sequence). V was pared by 5 bases and J by 3 bases, with 3 bases of the junction left unmatched. Sequencing used immunoSEQ multiplex PCR; TCRdb keeps in-frame clones, though not all of them. Of roughly 70,000 clones listed, 65% to 85% are singletons. The clonotype comes from an adult with an advanced solid tumor such as melanoma, head and neck, liver or kidney cancer. Specimen: CD4+ or CD8+ T cells sorted from blood, collected in a trial of the OX40 agonist ivuxolimab. The V call is TRBV19, the J call TRBJ1-2; TRBD1 matches 7 bases. The DNA for the CDR3 is TGTGCCAGTAGTCTCGACAGGGACTATGGCTACACCTTC. Amino acid sequence: CASSLDRDYGYTF.